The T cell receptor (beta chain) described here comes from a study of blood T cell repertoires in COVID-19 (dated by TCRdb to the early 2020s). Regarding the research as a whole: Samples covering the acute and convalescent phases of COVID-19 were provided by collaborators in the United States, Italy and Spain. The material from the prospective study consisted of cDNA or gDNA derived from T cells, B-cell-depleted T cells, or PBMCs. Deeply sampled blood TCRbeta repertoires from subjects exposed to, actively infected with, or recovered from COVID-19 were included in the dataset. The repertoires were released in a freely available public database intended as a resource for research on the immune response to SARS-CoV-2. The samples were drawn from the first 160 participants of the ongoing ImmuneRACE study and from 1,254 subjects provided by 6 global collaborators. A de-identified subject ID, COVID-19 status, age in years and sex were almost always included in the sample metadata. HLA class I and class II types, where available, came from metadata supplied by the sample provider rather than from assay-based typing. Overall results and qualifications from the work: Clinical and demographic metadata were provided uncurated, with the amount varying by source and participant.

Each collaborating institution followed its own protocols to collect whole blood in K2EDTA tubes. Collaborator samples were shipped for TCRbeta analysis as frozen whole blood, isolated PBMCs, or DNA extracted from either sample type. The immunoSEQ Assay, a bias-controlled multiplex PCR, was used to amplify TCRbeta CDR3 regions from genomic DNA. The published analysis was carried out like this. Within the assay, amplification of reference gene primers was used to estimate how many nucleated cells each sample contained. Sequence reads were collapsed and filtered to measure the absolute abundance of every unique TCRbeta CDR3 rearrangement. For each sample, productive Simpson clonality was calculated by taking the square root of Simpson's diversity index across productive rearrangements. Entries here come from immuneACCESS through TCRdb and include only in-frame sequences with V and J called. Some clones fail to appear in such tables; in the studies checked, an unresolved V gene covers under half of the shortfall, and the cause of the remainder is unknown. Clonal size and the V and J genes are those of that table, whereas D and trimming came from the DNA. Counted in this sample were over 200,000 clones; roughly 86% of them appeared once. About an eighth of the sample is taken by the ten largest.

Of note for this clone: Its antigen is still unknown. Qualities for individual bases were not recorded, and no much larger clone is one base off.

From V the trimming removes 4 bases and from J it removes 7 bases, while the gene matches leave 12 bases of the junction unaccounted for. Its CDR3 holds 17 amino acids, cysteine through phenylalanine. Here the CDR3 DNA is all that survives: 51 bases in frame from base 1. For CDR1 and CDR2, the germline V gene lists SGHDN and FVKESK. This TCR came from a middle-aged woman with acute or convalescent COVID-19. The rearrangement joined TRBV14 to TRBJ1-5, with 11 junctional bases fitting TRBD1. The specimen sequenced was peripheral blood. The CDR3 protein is CASSPPGTGGVGQPQHF. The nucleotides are TGTGCCAGCAGCCCTCCCGGGACAGGGGGGGTTGGACAGCCCCAGCATTTT.